Listed below are T cell receptor beta chains from one sample, sequenced in a study of control samples from healthy donors and cancer patients. Libraries were prepared by immunoSEQ multiplex PCR; TCRdb keeps only in-frame clonotypes and omits some of them. Among about 270,000 clones listed, over 75% were seen once. The specimen sequenced was PBMCs. These receptors were taken from an older woman with lung cancer. CDR3s include the opening cysteine and the closing phenylalanine or tryptophan. The order of the fields is clone size, V gene, J gene, D gene, CDR3 DNA, CDR3 protein. A D gene is named only where the DNA matches it firmly. Clone size is shown for a subset of rows, as once, few, many or a class of expanded clone.

size: .
V: TRBV9
J: TRBJ2-5
D: TRBD2
DNA: TGTGCCAGCAGCGTAGAGGGTGTAAGGACTAGCGCCCCCCACAGTGAGACCCAGTACTTC
CDR3: CASSVEGVRTSAPHSETQYF

size: .
V: TRBV30
J: TRBJ1-2
D: .
DNA: TGTGCCTGGACCCCACAGGGAAAAGGCGGCTACACCTTC
CDR3: CAWTPQGKGGYTF

size: few
V: TRBV19
J: TRBJ1-3
D: TRBD1
DNA: TGTGCCAGTAGTGGGACCGTCTCCGGGACAGGGGCTGGCTCTGGAAACACCATATATTTT
CDR3: CASSGTVSGTGAGSGNTIYF

size: .
V: TRBV11-2
J: TRBJ2-1
D: TRBD2
DNA: TGTGCCAGCAGCTTAGAGGCTAGCGGGGAGCAGTTCTTC
CDR3: CASSLEASGEQFF

size: .
V: TRBV9
J: TRBJ2-2
D: .
DNA: TGTGCCAGCAGCGTAGGAAAATCCCGGGAGCTGTTTTTT
CDR3: CASSVGKSRELFF

size: .
V: TRBV14
J: TRBJ2-3
D: TRBD2
DNA: TGTGCCAGCAGGATAGCGGGGGCGGGCGCAGATACGCAGTATTTT
CDR3: CASRIAGAGADTQYF

size: .
V: TRBV7-9
J: TRBJ2-1
D: .
DNA: TGTGCCAGCAGCTTAGAAGGCAGTGAGCAGTTCTTC
CDR3: CASSLEGSEQFF

size: .
V: TRBV6-2/TRBV6-3
J: TRBJ2-7
D: TRBD1
DNA: TGTGCCAGCAGTTACTCGTTAGGACAGGGTTACGAGCAGTACTTC
CDR3: CASSYSLGQGYEQYF

size: .
V: TRBV2
J: TRBJ1-1
D: TRBD1
DNA: TGTGCCAGCAGTGAAGGACAGGGTAGCACTGAAGCTTTCTTT
CDR3: CASSEGQGSTEAFF

size: .
V: TRBV6-1
J: TRBJ1-1
D: .
DNA: TGTGCCAGCAGTGAAGCTAACACTGAAGCTTTCTTT
CDR3: CASSEANTEAFF

size: .
V: TRBV4-1
J: TRBJ2-3
D: TRBD2
DNA: TGCGCCAGCAGCCCCCGGGCTAGCGGGACTAGCACAGATACGCAGTATTTT
CDR3: CASSPRASGTSTDTQYF

size: .
V: TRBV6-2/TRBV6-3
J: TRBJ2-2
D: TRBD2
DNA: TGTGCCAGCAGTTACTCAGCTAGCGGGAGCGGCGGCACCGGGGAGCTGTTTTTT
CDR3: CASSYSASGSGGTGELFF

size: .
V: TRBV29-1
J: TRBJ1-1
D: .
DNA: TGCAGCGTTGAAGATTGGGGTGCTTTCTTT
CDR3: CSVEDWGAFF

size: once
V: TRBV30
J: TRBJ2-3
D: TRBD2
DNA: TGTGCCTGGAGTATTGGGGGGGATTGGGATACGCAGTATTTT
CDR3: CAWSIGGDWDTQYF

size: once
V: TRBV11-1
J: TRBJ2-7
D: TRBD1
DNA: TGTGCCAGCAGCTTACCGGCAGGGGGAGCCTACGAGCAGTACTTC
CDR3: CASSLPAGGAYEQYF

size: .
V: TRBV19
J: TRBJ1-1
D: TRBD1
DNA: TGTGCCAGTAGTGTTAACAGGGGCACTGAAGCTTTCTTT
CDR3: CASSVNRGTEAFF

size: few
V: TRBV5-1
J: TRBJ2-5
D: TRBD2
DNA: TGCGCCAGCAGCATGGGACTAGCGGGAGCGCTCCAGGAGACCCAGTACTTC
CDR3: CASSMGLAGALQETQYF

size: .
V: TRBV5-4
J: TRBJ2-7
D: TRBD1
DNA: TGTGCCAGCAGCCACCCGGGACAGGGGAGCTCCAACGAGCAGTACTTC
CDR3: CASSHPGQGSSNEQYF

size: once
V: TRBV6-5
J: TRBJ2-5
D: TRBD1
DNA: TGTGCCAGCAGCCACAGGGGAGAGACCCAGTACTTC
CDR3: CASSHRGETQYF

size: .
V: TRBV19
J: TRBJ1-2
D: .
DNA: TGTGCCAGTACCTCCGGGGCCAGGGACTACTACTATGGCTACACCTTC
CDR3: CASTSGARDYYYGYTF